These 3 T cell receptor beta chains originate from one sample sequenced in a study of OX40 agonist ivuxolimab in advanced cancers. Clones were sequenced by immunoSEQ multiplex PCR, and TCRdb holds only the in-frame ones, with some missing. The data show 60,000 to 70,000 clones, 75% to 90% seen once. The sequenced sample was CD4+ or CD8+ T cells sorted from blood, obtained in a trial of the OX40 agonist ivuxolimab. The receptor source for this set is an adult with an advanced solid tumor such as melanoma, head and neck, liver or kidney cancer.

The CDR3 DNA is TGTGCCAGCAGTTTATTTTCCCCCCGAATTGAGCAGTTCTTC. It encodes CASSLFSPRIEQFF. The chain is built from TRBV27 and TRBJ2-1; D is unresolved. Trimming stripped 1 base from V and 9 bases from J, with 13 bases between. In germline, CDR1 is MNHEY, CDR2 SMNVEV (reference sequence). The CDR3 runs 14 residues.

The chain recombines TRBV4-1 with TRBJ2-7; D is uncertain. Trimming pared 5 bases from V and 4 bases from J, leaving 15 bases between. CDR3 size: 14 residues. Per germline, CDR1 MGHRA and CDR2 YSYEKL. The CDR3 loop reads CASSSTVSGYEQYF. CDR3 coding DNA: TGCGCCAGCAGCTCTACGGTCTCTGGGTACGAGCAGTACTTC.

CDR3 nucleotide sequence: TGCGCCAGCAGCTTGATGAGCGGGGGGGCCGGAGATGAGCAGTTCTTC. Residues: CASSLMSGGAGDEQFF. This chain links TRBV5-1 with TRBJ2-1; 10 nucleotides align to TRBD2. The junction had 9 bases not matched to a gene; V was cut back by 1 base and J by 8 bases. The CDR3 length is 16 residues. Germline loops: CDR1 SGHRS, CDR2 YFSETQ.